The 12 T cell receptor beta chains below come from one sample, sequenced in a study of blood T cell repertoires in COVID-19. Libraries were prepared by immunoSEQ multiplex PCR; TCRdb keeps only in-frame clonotypes and omits some of them. This repertoire shows just over 150,000 clones, roughly 85% found once; its top ten account for about 3%. The sequencing sample was made of peripheral blood. These receptors all stem from a human donor with acute or convalescent COVID-19. The donor label of this sample is uncertain.

This chain uses TRBV7-3 with TRBJ1-5, with TRBD1 matching 9 bases. Trimming cost V 3 bases and J 8 bases; bases outside gene matches: 8. CDR1 and CDR2 from the germline V gene are SGHTA and FQGTGA. The CDR3 runs to 15 residues. This CDR3 reads CASSLDRGTGKPQHF. The CDR3 region has the DNA TGTGCCAGCAGCTTGGACAGGGGAACGGGGAAGCCCCAGCATTTT.

The chain has TRBV7-9 and TRBJ1-1; 8 bases agree with TRBD1. The length of the CDR3 is 18 residues. The V gene's germline CDR1 is SEHNR and CDR2 FQNEAQ (reference sequence). V shed 4 bases and J 1 base; nucleotides not matched to a gene: 14. The CDR3 protein is CASSSLQGRGRGNTEAFF. The CDR3 nucleotides are TGTGCCAGCAGCTCCTTACAGGGCAGGGGGCGCGGGAACACTGAAGCTTTCTTT.

The chain uses TRBV28 and TRBJ2-1; 8 positions agree with TRBD2. The junction had 8 bases not matched to a gene; V was cut back by 2 bases and J by 8 bases. Per germline, CDR1 MDHEN and CDR2 SYDVKM. There are 15 residues in the CDR3. CDR3 nucleotides: TGTGCCAGCAGTTTAACGGGGGGGCCTCTAGATGAGCAGTTCTTC. It specifies CASSLTGGPLDEQFF.

The chain has TRBV6-2 or TRBV6-3 and TRBJ2-6, with D tentatively TRBD2 (6 bases). This CDR3 has 17 amino acids. The germline gives CDR1 MNHEY, CDR2 SVGEGT. Trimming shortened V by 4 bases and J by 1 base, and 14 bases separated the two germline ends. In nucleotides, the CDR3 is TGTGCCAGCAGTTCCGGGACTTCAATATCTGGGGCCAACGTCCTGACTTTC. Translated: CASSSGTSISGANVLTF.

The chain recombines TRBV9 with TRBJ1-3; tentatively, D is TRBD1 (6 bases). CDR1 and CDR2 from the germline V gene are SGDLS and YYNGEE. V lost 4 bases and J 3 bases, leaving 14 bases between the germline ends. The CDR3 has 15 amino acids. The CDR3 loop is CASSPQQGLGNTIYF. The CDR3 nucleotides are TGTGCCAGCAGCCCCCAGCAGGGGCTTGGAAACACCATATATTTT.

This clone came up once. The chain recombines TRBV3-1 (or the pseudogene TRBV3-2) with TRBJ2-4, with TRBD2 matching over 8 bases. The CDR3 loop spans 16 amino acids. The germline gives CDR1 LGHDT, CDR2 YNNKEL (reference sequence). The ends lost 4 bases at V and 3 bases at J; junction bases unmatched: 8. CDR3 sequence (DNA): TGTGCCAGCAGCCTATCCGGGGGGGTAGGCAAAAACATTCAGTACTTC. Amino acid sequence: CASSLSGGVGKNIQYF.

The chain links TRBV7-6 to TRBJ1-1; the D is unclear. V was pared by 2 bases and J by 0 bases, with 16 bases between. The V gene's germline CDR1 is SGHVS and CDR2 FNYEAQ. The CDR3 has 17 amino acids. As DNA, the CDR3 is TGTGCCAGCAGCTTAAGTCACCCAGGTCAGTTGAACACTGAAGCTTTCTTT. Its translation is CASSLSHPGQLNTEAFF.

The genes are TRBV9 and TRBJ1-1; D unresolved. This CDR3 has 12 residues. The germline gives CDR1 SGDLS, CDR2 YYNGEE. With 5 bases removed from V and 5 bases from J, the gap between germline ends came to 10 bases. CDR3 residues: CASSRGVTEAFF. The CDR3 DNA is TGTGCCAGCAGTCGGGGAGTAACTGAAGCTTTCTTT. Drawing the rest from reference TRBV9 and TRBJ1-1, the complete variable domain is DSGVTQTPKHLITATGQRVTLRCSPRSGDLSVYWYQQSLDQGLQFLIQYYNGEERAKGNILERFSAQQFPDLHSELNLSSLELGDSALYFCASSRGVTEAFFGQGTRLTVV.

V usage is TRBV2 and J usage is TRBJ1-5; perhaps TRBD1 as D (6 bases). Germline V lookup: CDR1 SNHLY, CDR2 FYNNEI. This CDR3 region has 13 residues. V was pared by 2 bases and J by 9 bases, with 11 bases between. CDR3 sequence (DNA): TGTGCCAGCAGTGAACAGGGGCCGACGCCCCAGCATTTT. Encoded protein: CASSEQGPTPQHF.

This chain joins TRBV5-1 and TRBJ1-2, with 7 bases that match TRBD1. Germline V CDR1 and CDR2: SGHRS, YFSETQ. Losses at the gene ends were 0 bases for V and 4 bases for J; bases not matched to a gene: 3. The CDR3 extends over 14 amino acids. CDR3 nucleotide sequence: TGCGCCAGCAGCTTGGCCGGGACAGTCTATGGCTACACCTTC. Translation gives CASSLAGTVYGYTF.

This clone was detected a few times. The genes are TRBV7-8 and TRBJ2-3, with D perhaps TRBD1 (6 bases). Germline V CDR1 and CDR2: SGHVS, FQNEAQ. This CDR3 is built from 13 residues. Trimming took 6 bases from V and 1 from J, leaving 8 bases between them. The CDR3 coding sequence is TGTGCCAGCAGGCGACAGGGCACAGATACGCAGTATTTT. This gives the protein CASRRQGTDTQYF.

This chain joins TRBV6-6 and TRBJ2-2, with TRBD2 as a possible D gene (6 bases). Germline V gene sequence: CDR1 MNHNY, CDR2 SVGAGI (reference sequence). This CDR3 spans 16 amino acids. V lost 7 bases to trimming and J lost 6 bases, with 21 bases between them. This CDR3 is CASTPPLGGEAGELFF. DNA for the CDR3: TGTGCCAGCACCCCCCCCCTCGGAGGGGAGGCCGGGGAGCTGTTTTTT.